The clone carrying this T cell receptor (beta chain) was seen only once. The CDR3 totals 13 residues. The germline V gene has CDR1 MNHNY and CDR2 SVGAGI (reference sequence). The sample is drawn from a study of shared clonotypes between healthy human individuals. The study ran the assay at deep level. Sequencing used immunoSEQ multiplex PCR; TCRdb keeps in-frame clones, though not all of them. Found here are 180,000 or so clones, over 80% of them singletons; the top ten hold around 0.067%. The TCR was taken from a woman in her twenties or thirties in good health. V usage is TRBV6-6 and J usage is TRBJ2-5, with D tentatively TRBD2 (6 bases). The J call is uncertain, as TRBJ2-7 better fits the DNA end. The sequenced material came from naive CD4+ T cells sorted from blood. Noted subset: CD45RA+ positively selected. CDR3 in DNA: TGTGCCAGCAGCCCGGGACTTTTCTACGAGCAGTACTTC. Its translation: CASSPGLFYEQYF.